This T cell receptor beta chain was sequenced for a study of T cells in Graves' hyperthyroidism and ophthalmopathy. The TCR beta CDR3 regions underwent amplification using RNA transcripts as the source. HTBI primers drove first-round RT-PCR of the TCR CDR3. TCRdb itself ran the multiplex PCR reads through MiXCR, one entry per CDR3 protein. The sample holds hundreds of thousands of distinct CDR3 sequences; over 40% are singletons and the top ten take roughly 7.2%. The CDR3 contains 14 residues. Trimming removed 6 bases at V and 5 bases at J, with 14 bases between. Patients were excluded because of uncontrolled infection, other autoimmune disease, pregnancy or lactation.

Sequencing input: peripheral blood or thyroid tissue (not recorded which). This chain uses TRBV12-3 or TRBV12-4 with TRBJ1-5; weak D call: TRBD1 (5 bases). This receptor was obtained from an adult man with Graves' disease, either hyperthyroidism or ophthalmopathy (not recorded which). The CDR3 sequence is CASSPRAGDQPQHF. The CDR3 DNA reads as TGTGCCAGCAGCCCCAGGGCCGGCGATCAGCCCCAGCATTTT.